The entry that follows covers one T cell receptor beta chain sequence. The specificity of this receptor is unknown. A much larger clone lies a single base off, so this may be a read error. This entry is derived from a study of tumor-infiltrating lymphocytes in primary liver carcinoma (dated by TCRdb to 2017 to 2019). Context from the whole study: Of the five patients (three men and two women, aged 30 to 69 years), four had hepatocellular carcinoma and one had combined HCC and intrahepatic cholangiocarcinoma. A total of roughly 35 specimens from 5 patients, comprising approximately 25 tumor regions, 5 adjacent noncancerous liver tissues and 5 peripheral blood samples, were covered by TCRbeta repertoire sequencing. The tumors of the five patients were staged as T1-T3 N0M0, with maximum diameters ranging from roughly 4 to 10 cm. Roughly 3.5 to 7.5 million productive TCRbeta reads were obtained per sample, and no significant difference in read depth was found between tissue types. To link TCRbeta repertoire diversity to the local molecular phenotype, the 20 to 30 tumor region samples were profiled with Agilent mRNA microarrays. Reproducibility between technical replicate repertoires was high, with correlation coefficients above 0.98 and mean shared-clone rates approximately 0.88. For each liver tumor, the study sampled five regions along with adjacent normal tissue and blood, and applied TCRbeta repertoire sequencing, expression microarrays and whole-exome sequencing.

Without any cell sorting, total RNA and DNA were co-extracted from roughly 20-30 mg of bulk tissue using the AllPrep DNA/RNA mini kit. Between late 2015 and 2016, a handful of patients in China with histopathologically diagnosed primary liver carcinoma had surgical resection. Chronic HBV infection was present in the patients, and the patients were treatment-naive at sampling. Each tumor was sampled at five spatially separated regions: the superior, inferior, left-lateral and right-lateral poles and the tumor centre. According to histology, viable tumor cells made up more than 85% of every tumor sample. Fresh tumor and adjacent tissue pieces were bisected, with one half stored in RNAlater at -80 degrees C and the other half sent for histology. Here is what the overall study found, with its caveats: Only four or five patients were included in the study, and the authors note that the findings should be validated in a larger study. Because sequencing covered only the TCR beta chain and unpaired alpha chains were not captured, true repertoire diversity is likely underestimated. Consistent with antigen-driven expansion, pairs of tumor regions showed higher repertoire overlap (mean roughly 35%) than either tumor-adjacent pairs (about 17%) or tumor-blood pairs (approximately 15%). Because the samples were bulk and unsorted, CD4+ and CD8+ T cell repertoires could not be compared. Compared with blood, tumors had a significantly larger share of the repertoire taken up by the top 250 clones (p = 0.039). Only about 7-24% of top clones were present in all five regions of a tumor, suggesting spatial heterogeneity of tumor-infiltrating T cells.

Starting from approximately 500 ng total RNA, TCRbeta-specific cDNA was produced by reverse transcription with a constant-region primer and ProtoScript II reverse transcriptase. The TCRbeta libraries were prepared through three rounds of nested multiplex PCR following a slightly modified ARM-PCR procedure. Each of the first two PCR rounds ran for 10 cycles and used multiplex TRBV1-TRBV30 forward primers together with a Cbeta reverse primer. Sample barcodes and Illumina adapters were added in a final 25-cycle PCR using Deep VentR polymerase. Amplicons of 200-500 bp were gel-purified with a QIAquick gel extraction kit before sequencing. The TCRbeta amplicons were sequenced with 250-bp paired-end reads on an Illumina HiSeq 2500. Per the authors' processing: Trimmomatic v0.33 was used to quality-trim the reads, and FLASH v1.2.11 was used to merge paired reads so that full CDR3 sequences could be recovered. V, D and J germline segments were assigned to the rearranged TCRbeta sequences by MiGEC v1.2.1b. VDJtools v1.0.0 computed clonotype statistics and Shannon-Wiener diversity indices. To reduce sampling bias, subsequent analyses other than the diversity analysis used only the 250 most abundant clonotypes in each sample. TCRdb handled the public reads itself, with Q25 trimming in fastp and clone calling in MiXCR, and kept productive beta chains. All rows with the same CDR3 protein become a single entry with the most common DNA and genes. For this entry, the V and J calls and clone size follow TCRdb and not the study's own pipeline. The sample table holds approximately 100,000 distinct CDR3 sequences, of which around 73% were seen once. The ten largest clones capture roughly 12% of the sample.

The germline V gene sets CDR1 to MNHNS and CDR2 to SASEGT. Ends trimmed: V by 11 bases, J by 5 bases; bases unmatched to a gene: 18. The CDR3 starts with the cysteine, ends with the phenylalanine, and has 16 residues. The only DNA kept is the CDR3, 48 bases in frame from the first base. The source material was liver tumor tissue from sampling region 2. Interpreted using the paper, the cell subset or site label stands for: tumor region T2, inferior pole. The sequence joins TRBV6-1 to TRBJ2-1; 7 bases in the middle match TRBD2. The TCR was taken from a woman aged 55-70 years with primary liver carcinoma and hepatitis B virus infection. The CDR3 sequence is CAARRGVAATHNEQFF. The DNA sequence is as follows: TGTGCCGCGCGTCGGGGGGTCGCGGCGACCCACAATGAGCAGTTCTTC.